Given below is one T cell receptor beta chain in context. Its antigen is still unknown. This entry is derived from a study of cytomegalovirus exposure and HLA in healthy donors. Primers: 60 Vbeta forward and 13 Jbeta reverse. Here immunoSEQ multiplex PCR was the method, and the copy in TCRdb shows in-frame clones only, minus some. The table includes 150,000 to 200,000 clones, roughly 86% detected once. This CDR3 region has 18 residues. Trimming left V 0 bases short and J 2 bases short, with 17 bases between. CDR1 and CDR2 from the germline V gene are LNHNV and YYDKDF (reference sequence). The study's findings and limits: In a later analysis, at a false discovery rate of 0.05, 16,951 TCR beta sequences matched HLA alleles. From TCR beta sequences, most subjects' HLA-A and HLA-B alleles were reportedly predicted accurately. Evidence from a later analysis indicated that most CMV-associated TCR beta chains looked HLA-restricted.

Sequenced material: PBMCs. This chain joins TRBV15 and TRBJ1-5, with TRBD1 as a possible D gene (5 bases). This sequence originates from a woman younger than 30 in good health and CMV-seronegative. The CDR3: CATSRDRLQGVGNQPQHF. In DNA, the CDR3 is TGTGCCACCAGCAGAGATCGGCTGCAGGGTGTAGGCAATCAGCCCCAGCATTTT.